This TCR beta chain was observed in a study of blood T cell repertoires in COVID-19. The J segment lost 2 bases and the V segment lost 11 bases, leaving 8 bases of the junction unmatched. The length of the CDR3 is 13 residues. From germline, CDR1 is WSHSY and CDR2 SAAADI. TCRdb keeps only in-frame clones here, not all; method: immunoSEQ multiplex PCR. Of some 400,000 clones listed, roughly nine tenths are singletons. Input material: PBMCs or T cells enriched from blood (not recorded which). The V gene is TRBV10-2, the J gene TRBJ2-7, with 8 bases fitting TRBD1. The clonotype originates from a man aged 25-45 years who had recovered from COVID-19. This CDR3 reads CAVPGTGTYEQYF. CDR3 nucleotide sequence: TGCGCCGTACCGGGGACAGGTACCTACGAGCAGTACTTC.